A selection of T cell receptor beta chains follows, all from one sample in a study of neurological immune-mediated disorders. Each CDR3 protein gets one entry after TCRdb re-called the 5' RACE reads with MiXCR. The data contain about 59,000 distinct CDR3 sequences, under 30% of them seen just once; the ten biggest clones take up under 5.5%. Sequenced: PBMCs. The receptors were gathered from a man in his 60s with HTLV-1-associated myelopathy (HAM/TSP). CDR3s leave out the opening cysteine and the closing phenylalanine or tryptophan. Clone sizes are given selectively: once, few, many, or a class where the clone is expanded.

>many|TRBV25-1|13|TRBJ1-2
ASSAHGTGEKGYT
>many|TRBV7-9|11|TRBJ1-1
ASSLAGGRSAF
>.|TRBV7-2|10|TRBJ2-5
ASSLAGVTQY
>once|TRBV29-1|12|TRBJ2-3
SSMTGGSTDTQY
>many|TRBV5-1|12|TRBJ2-2
ASSLGDYTGELF
>.|TRBV20-1|10|TRBJ2-1
SARDRGYEQF
>once|TRBV14|12|TRBJ2-7
ASSPRDRQYEQY
>many|TRBV20-1|13|TRBJ1-1
SARERGTGGRGAF
>many|TRBV5-1|11|TRBJ2-3
ASSLQGTDTQY
>many|TRBV6-5|12|TRBJ2-3
ASSGTGGTDTQY
>many|TRBV12-3/TRBV12-4|10|TRBJ1-2
ASSLGTGTYT
>many|TRBV6-5|12|TRBJ2-2
ASSYGLATGELF
>many|TRBV5-6|14|TRBJ2-1
ASSLAGTLIEHEQF
>many|TRBV29-1|12|TRBJ1-2
SVVLGATAYGYT
>.|TRBV20-1|12|TRBJ2-3
SATGSGNTDTQY
>many|TRBV20-1|9|TRBJ1-4
SAGRGEKLF
>many|TRBV5-1|12|TRBJ2-1
ASSLAGSPNEQF
>.|TRBV2|12|TRBJ2-2
ASRSQANTGELF
>many|TRBV5-1|17|TRBJ2-7
ASSGGTSGIYLRRYEQY
>many|TRBV2|9|TRBJ1-1
ARRSNTEAF
>many|TRBV5-5|12|TRBJ2-5
ASSLGRRGETQY
>many|TRBV12-5|11|TRBJ1-1
ASGFEGRTEAF
>many|TRBV29-1|13|TRBJ1-2
SALGHKEINYGYT
>.|TRBV29-1|11|TRBJ1-1
SERQGLDTEAF
>many|TRBV7-6|12|TRBJ1-3
ASSETGVGNTIY
>.|TRBV28|12|TRBJ2-5
ASSLWGEVETQY
>many|TRBV5-1|15|TRBJ2-4
ASSLSLAKGAKNIQY
>many|TRBV3-1|13|TRBJ2-3
ASSHSGRDTDTQY
>.|TRBV27|13|TRBJ2-7
ASSLRAGLSYEQY
>few|TRBV7-6|13|TRBJ1-1
ASSLGEGHRAEAF
>many|TRBV12-3/TRBV12-4|14|TRBJ1-1
ASSFGQVLMNTEAF
>many|TRBV7-2|13|TRBJ2-1
ASSLVTSGTIEQF
>many|TRBV5-1|13|TRBJ1-3
ASSPAGTPGNTIY
>.|TRBV28|22|TRBJ2-3
ASSDPRGTGANVLTFGAGNTQY
>many|TRBV12-3/TRBV12-4|12|TRBJ2-7
ASSWRDRVDEQY
>.|TRBV29-1|12|TRBJ1-1
SVAGPGWETEAF
>.|TRBV2|11|TRBJ2-1
AIRVSVYNEQF